Sequencing of this T cell receptor beta chain was carried out in a study of blood T cell repertoires in COVID-19. Study in general: The United States, Italy and Spain provided the acute and convalescent COVID-19 samples.

Germline V gene sequence: CDR1 MNHEY, CDR2 SMNVEV (reference sequence). The J segment lost 3 bases and the V segment lost 7 bases, leaving 8 bases of the junction unmatched. CDR3 length: 14 residues. Assay used: immunoSEQ multiplex PCR; TCRdb lists only in-frame clones, some missing. The table has 200,000 to 250,000 clones, 65% to 90% seen once. The chain is built from TRBV27 and TRBJ2-7; TRBD2 aligns across 8 bases. Sequencing was carried out using peripheral blood. The TCR was taken from a man at least 80 years old with acute or convalescent COVID-19. The CDR3 coding sequence is TGTGCCAGCAAGGGAGCGGGAGTATTCTACGAGCAGTACTTC. It codes for CASKGAGVFYEQYF.